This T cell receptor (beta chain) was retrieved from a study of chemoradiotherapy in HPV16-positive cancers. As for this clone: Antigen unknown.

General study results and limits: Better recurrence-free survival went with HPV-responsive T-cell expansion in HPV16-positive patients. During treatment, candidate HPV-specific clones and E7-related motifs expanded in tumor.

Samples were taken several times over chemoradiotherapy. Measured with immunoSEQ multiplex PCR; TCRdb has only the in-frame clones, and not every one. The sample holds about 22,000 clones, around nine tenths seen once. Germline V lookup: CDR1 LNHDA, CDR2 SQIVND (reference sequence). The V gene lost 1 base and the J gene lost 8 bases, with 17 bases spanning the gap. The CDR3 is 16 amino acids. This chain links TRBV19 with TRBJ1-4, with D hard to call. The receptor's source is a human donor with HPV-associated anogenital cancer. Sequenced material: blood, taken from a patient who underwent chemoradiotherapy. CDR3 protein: CASSIGWNQRLEKLFF. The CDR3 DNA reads TGTGCCAGTAGTATAGGCTGGAACCAGAGATTAGAAAAACTGTTTTTT.